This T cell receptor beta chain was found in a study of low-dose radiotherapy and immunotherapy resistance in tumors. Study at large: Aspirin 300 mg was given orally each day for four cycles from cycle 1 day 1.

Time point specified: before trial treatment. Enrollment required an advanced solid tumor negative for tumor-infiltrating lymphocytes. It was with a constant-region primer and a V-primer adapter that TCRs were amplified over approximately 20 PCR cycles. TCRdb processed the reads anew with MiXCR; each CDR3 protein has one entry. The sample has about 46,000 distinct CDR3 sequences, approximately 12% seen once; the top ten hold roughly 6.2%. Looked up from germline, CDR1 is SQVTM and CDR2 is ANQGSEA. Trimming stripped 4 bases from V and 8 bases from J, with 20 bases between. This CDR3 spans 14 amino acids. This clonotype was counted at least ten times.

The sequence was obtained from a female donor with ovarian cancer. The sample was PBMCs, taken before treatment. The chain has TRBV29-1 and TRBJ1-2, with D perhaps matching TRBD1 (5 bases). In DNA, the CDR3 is TGCAGCGTTGCCCCTCGGGCGGGGGAGGAAGGCTACACCTTC. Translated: CSVAPRAGEEGYTF.